The source of this T cell receptor beta chain is a study of chemoradiotherapy in HPV16-positive cancers. This clone was seen a few times. Antigen specificity is unknown. Points from the study as a whole: Functional assays defining HPV-specific T cells used only a couple of HPV16-positive patients. Non-HPV-specific T cells did not expand in tumors during treatment, whereas candidate HPV-specific clones and E7-related motifs did. HPV-responsive T-cell expansion during chemoradiotherapy was linked to improved recurrence-free survival in HPV16-positive patients.

The protocol was immunoSEQ multiplex PCR, while the TCRdb copy is restricted to in-frame clones and leaves out a portion. The sample gives about 1,500 clones, approximately 80% of which show up once; around 6.5% is in the top ten. Repeated repertoire sampling spanned the course of chemoradiotherapy. The ends were cut back, 3 bases at V and 8 bases at J, with 6 bases in the middle. The length of the CDR3 is 11 residues. Looked up from germline, CDR1 is SEHNR and CDR2 is FQNEAQ (reference sequence). The receptor was derived from a human donor with HPV-associated anogenital cancer. This chain connects TRBV7-9 to TRBJ2-3, with D unclear. Sequences were derived from tumor tissue, sampled from a patient who underwent chemoradiotherapy. The CDR3 is CASSFGVTQYF. The CDR3 nucleotides are TGTGCCAGCAGCTTTGGGGTTACGCAGTATTTT. Based on the CDR3 plus reference TRBV7-9 and TRBJ2-3, the full variable domain is DTGVSQNPRHKITKRGQNVTFRCDPISEHNRLYWYRQTLGQGPEFLTYFQNEAQLEKSRLLSDRFSAERPKGSFSTLEIQRTEQGDSAMYLCASSFGVTQYFGPGTRLTVL.